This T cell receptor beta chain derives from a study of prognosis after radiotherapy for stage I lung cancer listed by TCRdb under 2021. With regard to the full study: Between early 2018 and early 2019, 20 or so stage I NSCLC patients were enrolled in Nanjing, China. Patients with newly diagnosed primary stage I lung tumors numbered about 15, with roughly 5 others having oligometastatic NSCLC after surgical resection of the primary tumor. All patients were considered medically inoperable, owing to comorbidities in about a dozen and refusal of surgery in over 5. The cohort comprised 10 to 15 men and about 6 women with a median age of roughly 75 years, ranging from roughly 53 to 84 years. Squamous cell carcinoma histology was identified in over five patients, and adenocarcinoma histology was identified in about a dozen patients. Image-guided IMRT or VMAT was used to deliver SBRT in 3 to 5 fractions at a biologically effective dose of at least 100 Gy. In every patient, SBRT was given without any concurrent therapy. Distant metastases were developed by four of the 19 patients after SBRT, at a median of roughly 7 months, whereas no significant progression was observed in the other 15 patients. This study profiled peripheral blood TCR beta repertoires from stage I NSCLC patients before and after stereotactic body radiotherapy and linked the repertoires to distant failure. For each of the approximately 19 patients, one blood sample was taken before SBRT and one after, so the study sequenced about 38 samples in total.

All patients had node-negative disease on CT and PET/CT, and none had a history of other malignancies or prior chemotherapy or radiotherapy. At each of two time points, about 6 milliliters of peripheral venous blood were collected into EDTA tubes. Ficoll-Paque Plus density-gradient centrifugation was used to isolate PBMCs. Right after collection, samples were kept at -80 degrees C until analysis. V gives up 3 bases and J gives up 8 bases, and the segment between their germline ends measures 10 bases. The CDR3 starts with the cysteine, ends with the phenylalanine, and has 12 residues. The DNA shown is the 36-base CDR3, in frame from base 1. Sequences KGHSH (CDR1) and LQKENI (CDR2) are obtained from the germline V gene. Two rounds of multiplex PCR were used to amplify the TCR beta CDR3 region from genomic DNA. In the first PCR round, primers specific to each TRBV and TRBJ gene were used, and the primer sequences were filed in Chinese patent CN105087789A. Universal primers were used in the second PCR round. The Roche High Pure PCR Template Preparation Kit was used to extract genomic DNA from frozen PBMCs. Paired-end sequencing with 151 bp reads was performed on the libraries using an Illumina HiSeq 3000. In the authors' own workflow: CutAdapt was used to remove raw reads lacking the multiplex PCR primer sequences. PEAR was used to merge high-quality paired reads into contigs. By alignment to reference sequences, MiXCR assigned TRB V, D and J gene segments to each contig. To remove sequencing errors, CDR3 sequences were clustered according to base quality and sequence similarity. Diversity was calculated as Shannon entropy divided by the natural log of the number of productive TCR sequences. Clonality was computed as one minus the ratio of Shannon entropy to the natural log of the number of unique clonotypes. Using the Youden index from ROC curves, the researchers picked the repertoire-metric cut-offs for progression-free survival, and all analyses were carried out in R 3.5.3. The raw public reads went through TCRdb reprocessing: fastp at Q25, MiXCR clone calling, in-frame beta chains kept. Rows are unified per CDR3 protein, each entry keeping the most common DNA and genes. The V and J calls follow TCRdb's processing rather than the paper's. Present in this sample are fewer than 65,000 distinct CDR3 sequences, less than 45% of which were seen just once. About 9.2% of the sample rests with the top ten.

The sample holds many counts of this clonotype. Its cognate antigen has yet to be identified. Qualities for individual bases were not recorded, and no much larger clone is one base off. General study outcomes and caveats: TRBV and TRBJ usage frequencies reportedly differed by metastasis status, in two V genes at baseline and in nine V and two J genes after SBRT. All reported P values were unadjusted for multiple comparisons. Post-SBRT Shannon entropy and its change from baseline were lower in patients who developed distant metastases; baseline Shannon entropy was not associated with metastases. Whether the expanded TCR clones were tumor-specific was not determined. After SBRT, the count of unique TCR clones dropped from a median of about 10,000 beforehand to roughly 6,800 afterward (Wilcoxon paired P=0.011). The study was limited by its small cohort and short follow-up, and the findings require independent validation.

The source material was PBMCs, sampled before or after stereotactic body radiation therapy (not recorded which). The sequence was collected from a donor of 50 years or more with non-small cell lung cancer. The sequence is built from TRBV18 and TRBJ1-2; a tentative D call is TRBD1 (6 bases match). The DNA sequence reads TGTGCCAGCTCACCGGCAGGGGAAGGCTACACCTTC. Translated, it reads CASSPAGEGYTF.